The entry below describes one T cell receptor beta chain. RNA in amounts of roughly 0.45 to 1 ug was reverse transcribed with random hexamers. From the immunoSEQ multiplex PCR reads, TCRdb called clonotypes with MiXCR, one entry per CDR3 protein. The sample has 160,000 or so distinct CDR3 sequences, around 96% seen once. This entry is derived from a study of CD8 T cells in Susac syndrome. The CDR3 covers 15 residues. The trim removed 1 base at V and 4 bases at J, leaving 4 bases unmatched. The receptor's source is a human donor with Susac syndrome. The rearrangement links TRBV12-3 or TRBV12-4 to TRBJ2-7; TRBD2 agrees at 10 bases. Sequenced sample: CD4+ T cells from PBMCs. The CDR3 sequence is CASSLGASGGYEQYF. As DNA, the CDR3 is TGTGCCAGCAGTTTAGGGGCTAGCGGGGGTTACGAGCAGTACTTC.